Described below is a single T cell receptor beta chain sequence and its context. Here immunoSEQ multiplex PCR was the method, and the copy in TCRdb shows in-frame clones only, minus some. The data show 250,000 or so clones, with 82% seen just once and approximately 4.8% held by the top ten. The record originates from a study of blood T cell repertoires in COVID-19. Trimming at V came to 0 bases and at J to 7 bases, leaving 7 bases not matched to a gene. The CDR3 length is 15 residues. Germline lookup yields CDR1 LGHNA and CDR2 YSLEER. The V and J genes are TRBV4-3 and TRBJ1-2, with 8 bases aligning to TRBD1. The origin of this receptor is a woman between 65 and 79 years old with acute or convalescent COVID-19. The sequencing input was peripheral blood. This chain's CDR3 is CASSQEAGGNGGYTF. CDR3 sequence (DNA): TGCGCCAGCAGCCAAGAGGCAGGGGGCAACGGTGGCTACACCTTC.